The clone carrying this T cell receptor beta chain was seen repeatedly, ten times or more. One entry per CDR3 protein, called by TCRdb with MiXCR from the 5' RACE reads. The data contain 37,000 or so distinct CDR3 sequences, about 5.3% of them seen just once; the ten biggest clones take up about a quarter. These data belong to a study of early T cells in non-severe SARS-CoV-2 infection. Overall study: Unpaired chains resulted from sequencing bulk RNA of unsorted whole blood.

The V gene's germline CDR1 is LNHDA and CDR2 SQIVND (reference sequence). The V gene end was trimmed by 7 bases and the J gene end by 0 bases; junction bases not matched to a gene: 10. This CDR3 region has 17 residues. The chain uses TRBV19 and TRBJ1-5; 9 bases are shared with TRBD1. Sequencing was carried out using whole blood. The receptor was derived from an adult who was a healthcare worker with PCR-confirmed SARS-CoV-2 infection or an uninfected control (not recorded which). CDR3 sequence (DNA): TGTGCCAGTACTACCACCGGGACAGGGTATAGCAATCAGCCCCAGCATTTT. As protein: CASTTTGTGYSNQPQHF.